The entry below gives a single TCR beta chain sequence along with its context. The V end was cut by 4 bases, the J end by 9 bases, with 9 bases between. This CDR3 contains 10 residues. CDR1 and CDR2 (germline): SQVTM, ANQGSEA. The record originates from a study of CD8 T cells in Susac syndrome. Random-hexamer reverse transcription was applied to about 0.5 to 1 ug RNA. Amplification of TCR beta CDR3 by immunoSEQ multiplex PCR spanned 54 Vbeta and 13 Jbeta. TCRdb fed the immunoSEQ multiplex PCR reads into MiXCR, producing one record per CDR3 protein. The data hold over 150,000 distinct CDR3 sequences, with more than 95% observed a single time.

Specimen: CD4+ T cells from PBMCs. The sequence came from a human donor with Susac syndrome. This rearrangement joins TRBV29-1 to TRBJ2-5; the D call may be TRBD1 or TRBD2 (6 bases each). CDR3 amino acids: CSVGGASQYF. CDR3 nucleotide sequence: TGCAGCGTTGGGGGGGCATCCCAGTACTTC.